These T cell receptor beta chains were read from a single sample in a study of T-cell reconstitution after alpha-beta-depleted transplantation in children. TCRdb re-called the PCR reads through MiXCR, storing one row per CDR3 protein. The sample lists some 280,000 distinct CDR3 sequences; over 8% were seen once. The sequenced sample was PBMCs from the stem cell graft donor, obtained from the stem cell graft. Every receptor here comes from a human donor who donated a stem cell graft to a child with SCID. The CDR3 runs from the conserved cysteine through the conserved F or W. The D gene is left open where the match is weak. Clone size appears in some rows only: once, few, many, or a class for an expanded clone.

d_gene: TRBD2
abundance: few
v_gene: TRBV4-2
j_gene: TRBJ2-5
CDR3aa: CASREGGGAGETQYF
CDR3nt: TGTGCCAGCAGAGAGGGCGGGGGGGCCGGTGAGACCCAGTACTTC

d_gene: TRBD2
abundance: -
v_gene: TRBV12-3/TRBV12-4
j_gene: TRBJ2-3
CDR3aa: CASSFTAGGSTDTQYF
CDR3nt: TGTGCCAGCAGTTTTACGGCGGGGGGAAGCACAGATACGCAGTATTTT

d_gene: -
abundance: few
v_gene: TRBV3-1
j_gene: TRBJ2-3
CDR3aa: CASSQDSSDTQYF
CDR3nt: TGTGCCAGCAGCCAAGATAGCTCAGATACGCAGTATTTT

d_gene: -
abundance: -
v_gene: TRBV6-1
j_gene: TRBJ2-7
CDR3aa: CASSPQGSYEQYF
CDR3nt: TGTGCCAGCAGTCCACAGGGTTCCTACGAGCAGTACTTC

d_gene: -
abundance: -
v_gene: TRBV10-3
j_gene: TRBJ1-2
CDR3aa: CAISGSAVDGYTF
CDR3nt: TGTGCCATCAGTGGGAGTGCGGTGGATGGCTACACCTTC

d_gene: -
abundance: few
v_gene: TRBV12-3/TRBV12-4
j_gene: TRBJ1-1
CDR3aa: CASRLGGPAEAFF
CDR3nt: TGTGCCAGCAGACTAGGGGGACCCGCTGAAGCTTTCTTT

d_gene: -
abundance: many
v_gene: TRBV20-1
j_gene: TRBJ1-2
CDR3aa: CSARGGINYGYTF
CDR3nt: TGCAGTGCTAGAGGCGGAATTAACTATGGCTACACCTTC

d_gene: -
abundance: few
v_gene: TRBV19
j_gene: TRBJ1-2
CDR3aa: CASTGGFSLYGYTF
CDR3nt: TGTGCCAGTACCGGGGGTTTTTCTTTGTATGGCTACACCTTC

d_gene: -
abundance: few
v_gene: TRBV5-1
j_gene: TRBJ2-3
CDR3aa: CASSPQGLRSTDTQYF
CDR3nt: TGCGCCAGCAGCCCACAGGGACTCCGTAGCACAGATACGCAGTATTTT

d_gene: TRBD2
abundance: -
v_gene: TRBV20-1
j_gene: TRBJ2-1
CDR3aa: CSASVGGGPVGEQFF
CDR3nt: TGCAGTGCTAGTGTCGGCGGGGGGCCGGTGGGTGAGCAGTTCTTC

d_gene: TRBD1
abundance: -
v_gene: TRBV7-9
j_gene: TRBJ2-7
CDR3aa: CASSLGRGTGGSEQYF
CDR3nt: TGTGCCAGCAGCTTAGGACGGGGGACAGGGGGCTCCGAGCAGTACTTC

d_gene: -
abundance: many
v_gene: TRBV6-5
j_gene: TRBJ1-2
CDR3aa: CASSYSGTDYGYTF
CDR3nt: TGTGCCAGCAGTTATTCCGGGACTGACTATGGCTACACCTTC

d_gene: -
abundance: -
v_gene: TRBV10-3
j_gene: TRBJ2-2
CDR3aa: CAISELSGVRGGTGELFF
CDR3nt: TGTGCCATCAGTGAGCTTTCGGGGGTACGGGGAGGCACCGGGGAGCTGTTTTTT

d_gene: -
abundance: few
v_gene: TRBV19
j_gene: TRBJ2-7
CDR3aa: CASSIQGPYEQYF
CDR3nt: TGTGCCAGTAGTATACAGGGGCCCTACGAGCAGTACTTC

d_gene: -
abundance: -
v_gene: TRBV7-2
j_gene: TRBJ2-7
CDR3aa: CASSRERTNNYEQYF
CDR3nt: TGTGCCAGCAGCCGAGAGAGGACCAACAACTACGAGCAGTACTTC

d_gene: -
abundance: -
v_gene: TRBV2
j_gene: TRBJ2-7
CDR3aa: CATGQYFYEQYF
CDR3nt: TGTGCCACAGGACAGTACTTCTACGAGCAGTACTTC

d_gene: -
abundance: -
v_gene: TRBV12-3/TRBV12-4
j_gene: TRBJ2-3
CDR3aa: CASILRGTTDTQYF
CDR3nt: TGTGCCAGCATCCTAAGGGGAACCACAGATACGCAGTATTTT

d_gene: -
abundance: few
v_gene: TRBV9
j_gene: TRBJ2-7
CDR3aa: CASSGAGFPYEQYF
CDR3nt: TGTGCCAGCAGCGGAGCAGGGTTCCCCTACGAGCAGTACTTC

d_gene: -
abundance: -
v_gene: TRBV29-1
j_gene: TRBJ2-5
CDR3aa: CSAESPGKETQYF
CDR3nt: TGCAGCGCAGAATCCCCAGGGAAGGAGACCCAGTACTTC

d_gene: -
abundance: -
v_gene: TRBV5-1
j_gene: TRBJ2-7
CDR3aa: CASKGVYEQYF
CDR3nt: TGCGCCAGCAAGGGGGTATACGAGCAGTACTTC

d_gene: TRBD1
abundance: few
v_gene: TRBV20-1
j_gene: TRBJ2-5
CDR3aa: CSARRTGSETQYF
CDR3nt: TGCAGTGCTAGGAGGACAGGGTCAGAGACCCAGTACTTC

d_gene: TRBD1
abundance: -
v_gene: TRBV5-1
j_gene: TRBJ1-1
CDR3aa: CASRRTGGGGSEAFF
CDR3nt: TGCGCCAGCAGGCGGACAGGGGGCGGTGGCTCTGAAGCTTTCTTT

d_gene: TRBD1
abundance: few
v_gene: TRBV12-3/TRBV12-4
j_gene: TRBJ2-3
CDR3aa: CASSFEGAATDTQYF
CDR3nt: TGTGCCAGCAGTTTTGAGGGGGCGGCCACAGATACGCAGTATTTT

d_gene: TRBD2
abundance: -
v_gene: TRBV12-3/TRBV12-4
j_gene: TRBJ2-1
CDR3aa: CASSSQAGGLGEQFF
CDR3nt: TGTGCCAGCAGTTCTCAAGCGGGGGGGCTGGGTGAGCAGTTCTTC

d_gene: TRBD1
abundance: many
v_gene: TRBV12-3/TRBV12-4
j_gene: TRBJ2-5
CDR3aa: CASSYGSHRTGVSETQYF
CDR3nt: TGTGCCAGCAGTTACGGATCACACCGGACAGGGGTTTCAGAGACCCAGTACTTC

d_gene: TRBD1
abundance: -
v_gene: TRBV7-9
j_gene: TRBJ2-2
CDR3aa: CASSPFGTANTGELFF
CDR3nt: TGTGCCAGCAGCCCGTTCGGGACAGCCAACACCGGGGAGCTGTTTTTT

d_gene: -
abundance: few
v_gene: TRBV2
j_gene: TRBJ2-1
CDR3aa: CASTRDYEQFF
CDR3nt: TGTGCCAGCACCAGGGACTATGAGCAGTTCTTC

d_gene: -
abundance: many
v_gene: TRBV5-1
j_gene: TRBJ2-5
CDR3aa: CASSLVEEETQYF
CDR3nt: TGCGCCAGCAGCTTGGTAGAAGAAGAGACCCAGTACTTC

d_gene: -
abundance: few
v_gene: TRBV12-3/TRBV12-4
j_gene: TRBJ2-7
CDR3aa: CASSLGLGPEEQYF
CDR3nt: TGTGCCAGCAGTTTGGGGCTTGGGCCGGAAGAGCAGTACTTC

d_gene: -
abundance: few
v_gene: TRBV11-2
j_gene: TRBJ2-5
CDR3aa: CASSLRERAALQETQYF
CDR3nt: TGTGCCAGCAGCTTAAGGGAGCGGGCGGCCCTTCAAGAGACCCAGTACTTC

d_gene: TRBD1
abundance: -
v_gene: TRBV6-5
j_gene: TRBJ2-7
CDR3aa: CASSYSRDRAYEQYF
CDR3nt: TGTGCCAGCAGTTACTCTCGGGACAGGGCCTACGAGCAGTACTTC

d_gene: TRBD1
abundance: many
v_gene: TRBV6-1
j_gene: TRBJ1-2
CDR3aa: CASSPQGGTNYGYTF
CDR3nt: TGTGCCAGCAGTCCCCAGGGGGGGACTAACTATGGCTACACCTTC

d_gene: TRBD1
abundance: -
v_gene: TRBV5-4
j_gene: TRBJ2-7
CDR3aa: CASSIDRDEQYF
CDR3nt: TGTGCCAGCAGCATCGACAGGGACGAGCAGTACTTC

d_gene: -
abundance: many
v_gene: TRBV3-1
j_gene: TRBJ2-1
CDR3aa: CASSLGPAGDNEQFF
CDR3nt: TGTGCCAGCAGCCTGGGACCCGCCGGGGACAATGAGCAGTTCTTC

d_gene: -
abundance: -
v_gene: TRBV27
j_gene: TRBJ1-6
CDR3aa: CASSPDTISSPLHF
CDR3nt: TGTGCCAGCAGCCCTGACACGATTTCTTCACCCCTCCACTTT

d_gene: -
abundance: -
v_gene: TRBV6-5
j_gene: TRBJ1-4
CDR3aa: CASSWATVATNEKLFF
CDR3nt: TGTGCCAGCAGTTGGGCCACGGTAGCAACTAATGAAAAACTGTTTTTT

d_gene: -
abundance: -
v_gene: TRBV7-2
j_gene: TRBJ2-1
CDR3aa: CASSRGGERGDQFF
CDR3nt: TGTGCCAGCAGCAGAGGCGGGGAACGGGGTGATCAGTTCTTC

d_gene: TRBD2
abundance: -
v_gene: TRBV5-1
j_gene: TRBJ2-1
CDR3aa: CASSLIAGDYNEQFF
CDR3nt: TGCGCCAGCAGCTTAATAGCGGGGGACTACAATGAGCAGTTCTTC

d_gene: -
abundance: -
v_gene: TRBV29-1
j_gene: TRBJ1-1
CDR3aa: CSVASPGGTEAFF
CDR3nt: TGCAGCGTTGCAAGCCCGGGGGGCACTGAAGCTTTCTTT

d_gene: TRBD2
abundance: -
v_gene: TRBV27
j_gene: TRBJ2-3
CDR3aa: CASKVTAGGPTDTQYF
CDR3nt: TGTGCCAGCAAAGTTACGGCGGGGGGGCCCACAGATACGCAGTATTTT

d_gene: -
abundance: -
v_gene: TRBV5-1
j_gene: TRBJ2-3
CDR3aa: CASSLQGGVTDTQYF
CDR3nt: TGCGCCAGCAGCTTACAGGGTGGTGTCACAGATACGCAGTATTTT

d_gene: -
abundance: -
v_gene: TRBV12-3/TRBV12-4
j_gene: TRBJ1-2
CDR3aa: CASSGWTVNYGYTF
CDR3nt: TGTGCCAGCAGTGGATGGACTGTTAACTATGGCTACACCTTC

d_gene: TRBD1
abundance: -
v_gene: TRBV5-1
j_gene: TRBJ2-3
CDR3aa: CASSLDGTGTDRDTQYF
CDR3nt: TGCGCCAGCAGCTTGGACGGGACAGGAACCGACCGGGATACGCAGTATTTT

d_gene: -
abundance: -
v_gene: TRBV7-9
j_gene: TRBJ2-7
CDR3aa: CASTPDGTFHEQYF
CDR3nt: TGTGCCAGCACACCAGACGGAACGTTCCACGAGCAGTACTTC

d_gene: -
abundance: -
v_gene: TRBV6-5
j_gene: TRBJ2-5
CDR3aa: CASNWWESQETQYF
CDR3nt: TGTGCCAGCAATTGGTGGGAGTCTCAAGAGACCCAGTACTTC

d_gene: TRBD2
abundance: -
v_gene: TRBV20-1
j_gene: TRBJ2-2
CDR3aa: CSARGRAGELFF
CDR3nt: TGCAGTGCTAGGGGGAGGGCCGGGGAGCTGTTTTTT

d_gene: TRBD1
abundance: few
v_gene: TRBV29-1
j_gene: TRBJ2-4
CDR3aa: CSVGGGDRHQNIQYF
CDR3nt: TGCAGCGTCGGGGGCGGGGACAGGCACCAAAACATTCAGTACTTC

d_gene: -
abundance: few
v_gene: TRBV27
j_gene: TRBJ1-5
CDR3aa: CASSRTGEVGNQPQHF
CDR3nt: TGTGCCAGCAGCAGAACGGGGGAGGTAGGCAATCAGCCCCAGCATTTT

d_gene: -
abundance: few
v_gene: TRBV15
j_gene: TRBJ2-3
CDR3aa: CATSSALALTDTQYF
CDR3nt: TGTGCCACCAGCTCCGCTCTAGCGTTGACAGATACGCAGTATTTT

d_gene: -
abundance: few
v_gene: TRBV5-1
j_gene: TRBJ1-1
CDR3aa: CASSLLGGAGTEAFF
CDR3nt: TGCGCCAGCAGCTTGTTGGGAGGGGCAGGAACTGAAGCTTTCTTT

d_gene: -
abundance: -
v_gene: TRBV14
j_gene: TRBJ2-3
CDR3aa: CASSRRWDTDTQYF
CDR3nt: TGTGCCAGCAGCCGCCGGTGGGACACAGATACGCAGTATTTT

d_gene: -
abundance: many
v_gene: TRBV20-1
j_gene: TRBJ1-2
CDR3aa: CSARNTGSGGYTF
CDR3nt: TGCAGTGCTAGAAATACAGGGTCGGGTGGCTACACCTTC

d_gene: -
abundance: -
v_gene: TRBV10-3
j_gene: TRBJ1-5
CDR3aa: CAIGEGYNQPQHF
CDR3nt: TGTGCCATCGGGGAGGGTTACAATCAGCCCCAGCATTTT